The clone carrying this TCR beta chain appeared many times. Sequenced by immunoSEQ multiplex PCR; TCRdb stores in-frame clones only, minus some. The table shows roughly 170,000 clones, with about 78% occurring only once. Which cohort a participant joined came from the clinical history participants gave. Donors of Cohort 3 who recovered were those that had two negative PCRs, clearance, or symptom resolution. Trimming shortened V by 6 bases and J by 3 bases, and 11 bases separated the two germline ends. The CDR3 consists of 13 residues. Germline values: CDR1 SNHLY, CDR2 FYNNEI. The data stem from a study of blood T cell repertoires in COVID-19. Study overall: PBMCs, B-cell-depleted T cells, or T cells provided the cDNA or gDNA that made up the material.

The sequencing input was PBMCs or T cells enriched from blood (not recorded which). This receptor was identified in a woman between 50 and 59 years old who had recovered from COVID-19. This chain links TRBV2 with TRBJ2-5; no reliable D call. CDR3 sequence reads: CASRLNLKETQYF. DNA for the CDR3: TGTGCCAGCAGACTAAACCTCAAAGAGACCCAGTACTTC.